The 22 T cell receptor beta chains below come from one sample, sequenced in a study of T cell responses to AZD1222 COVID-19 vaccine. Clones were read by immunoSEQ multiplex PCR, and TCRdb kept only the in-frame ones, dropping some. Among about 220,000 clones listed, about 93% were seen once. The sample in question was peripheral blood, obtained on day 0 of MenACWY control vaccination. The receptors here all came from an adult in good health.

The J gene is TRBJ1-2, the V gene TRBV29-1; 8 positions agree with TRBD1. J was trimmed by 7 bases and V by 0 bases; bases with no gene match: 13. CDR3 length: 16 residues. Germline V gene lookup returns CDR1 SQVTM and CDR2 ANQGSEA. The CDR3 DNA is TGCAGCGTTGAAGATGCCCTCTGGCAGGGGGCTTTTGGCTACACCTTC. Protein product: CSVEDALWQGAFGYTF.

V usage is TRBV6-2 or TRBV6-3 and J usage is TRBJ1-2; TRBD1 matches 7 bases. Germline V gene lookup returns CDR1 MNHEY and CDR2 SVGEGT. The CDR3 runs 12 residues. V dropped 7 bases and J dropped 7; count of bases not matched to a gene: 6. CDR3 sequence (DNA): TGTGCCAGCACCCCAGCAGGGGGTGGCTACACCTTC. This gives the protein CASTPAGGGYTF.

The DNA of the CDR3 is TGTGCCAGCAGCTTAGTAGGGTCAGGGGTTAATCAGCCCCAGCATTTT. It yields the protein CASSLVGSGVNQPQHF. The chain links TRBV7-2 to TRBJ1-5; perhaps TRBD1 as D (6 bases). In germline, CDR1 is SGHTA, CDR2 FQGNSA. The CDR3 has 16 amino acids. V lost 1 base and J lost 4, with 14 bases in between.

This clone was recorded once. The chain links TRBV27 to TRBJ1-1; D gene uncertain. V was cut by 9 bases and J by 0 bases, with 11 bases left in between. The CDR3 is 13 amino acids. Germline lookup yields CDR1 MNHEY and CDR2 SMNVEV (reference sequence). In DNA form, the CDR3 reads TGTGCCAGTACCGGCGGGTTGAACACTGAAGCTTTCTTT. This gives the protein CASTGGLNTEAFF.

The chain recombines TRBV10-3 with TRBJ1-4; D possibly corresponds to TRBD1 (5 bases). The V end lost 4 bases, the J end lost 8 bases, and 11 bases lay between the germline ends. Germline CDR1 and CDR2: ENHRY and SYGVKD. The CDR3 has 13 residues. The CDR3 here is CAISVDPGEKLFF. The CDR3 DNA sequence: TGTGCCATCAGTGTTGACCCAGGGGAAAAACTGTTTTTT.

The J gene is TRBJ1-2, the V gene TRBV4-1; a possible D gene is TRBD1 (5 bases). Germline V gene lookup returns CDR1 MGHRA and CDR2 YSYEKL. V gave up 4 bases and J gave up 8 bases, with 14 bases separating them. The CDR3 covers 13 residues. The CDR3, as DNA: TGCGCCAGCAGCCTTAATCAGGGTAGGGGCTACACCTTC. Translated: CASSLNQGRGYTF.

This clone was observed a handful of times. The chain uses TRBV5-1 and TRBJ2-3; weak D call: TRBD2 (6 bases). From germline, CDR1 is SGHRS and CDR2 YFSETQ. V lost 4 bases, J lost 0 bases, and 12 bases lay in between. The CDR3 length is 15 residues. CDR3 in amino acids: CASSGGRSSTDTQYF. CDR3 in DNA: TGCGCCAGCAGCGGGGGGAGGTCTAGCACAGATACGCAGTATTTT.

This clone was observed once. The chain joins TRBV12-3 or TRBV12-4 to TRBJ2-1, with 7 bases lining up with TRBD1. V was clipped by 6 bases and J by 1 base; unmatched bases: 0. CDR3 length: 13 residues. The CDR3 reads CASSRGSYNEQFF. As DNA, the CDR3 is TGTGCCAGCAGCAGGGGGTCCTACAATGAGCAGTTCTTC.

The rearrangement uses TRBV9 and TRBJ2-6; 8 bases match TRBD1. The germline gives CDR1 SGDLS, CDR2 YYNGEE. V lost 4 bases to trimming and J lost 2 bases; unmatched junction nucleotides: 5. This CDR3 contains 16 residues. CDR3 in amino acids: CASSPGQGPGANVLTF. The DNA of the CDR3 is TGTGCCAGCAGCCCAGGACAGGGTCCTGGGGCCAACGTCCTGACTTTC. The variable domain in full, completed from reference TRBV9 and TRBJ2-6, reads DSGVTQTPKHLITATGQRVTLRCSPRSGDLSVYWYQQSLDQGLQFLIQYYNGEERAKGNILERFSAQQFPDLHSELNLSSLELGDSALYFCASSPGQGPGANVLTFGAGSRLTVL.

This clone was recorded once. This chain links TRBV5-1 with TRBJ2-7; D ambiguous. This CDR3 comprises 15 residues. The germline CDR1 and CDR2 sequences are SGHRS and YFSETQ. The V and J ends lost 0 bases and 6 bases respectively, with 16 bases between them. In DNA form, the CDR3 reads TGCGCCAGCAGCTTGGCTGTTCGGTCTGGGCGCGAGCAGTACTTC. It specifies CASSLAVRSGREQYF. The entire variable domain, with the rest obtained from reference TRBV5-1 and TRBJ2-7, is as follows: KAGVTQTPRYLIKTRGQQVTLSCSPISGHRSVSWYQQTPGQGLQFLFEYFSETQRNKGNFPGRFSGRQFSNSRSEMNVSTLELGDSALYLCASSLAVRSGREQYFGPGTRLTVT.

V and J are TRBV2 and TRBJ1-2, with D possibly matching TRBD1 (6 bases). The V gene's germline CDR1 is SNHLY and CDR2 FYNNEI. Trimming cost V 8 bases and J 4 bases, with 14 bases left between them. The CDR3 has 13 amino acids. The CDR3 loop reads CASGSRGGYGYTF. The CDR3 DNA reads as TGTGCCAGCGGGTCCAGGGGCGGCTATGGCTACACCTTC. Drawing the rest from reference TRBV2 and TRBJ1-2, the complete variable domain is EPEVTQTPSHQVTQMGQEVILRCVPISNHLYFYWYRQILGQKVEFLVSFYNNEISEKSEIFDDQFSVERPDGSNFTLKIRSTKLEDSAMYFCASGSRGGYGYTFGSGTRLTVV.

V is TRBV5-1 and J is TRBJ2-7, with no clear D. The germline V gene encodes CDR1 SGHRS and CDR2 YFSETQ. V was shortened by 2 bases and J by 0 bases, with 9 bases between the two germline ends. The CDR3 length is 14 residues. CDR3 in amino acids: CASSFNGDSYEQYF. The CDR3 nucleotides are TGCGCCAGCAGCTTTAACGGTGACTCCTACGAGCAGTACTTC.

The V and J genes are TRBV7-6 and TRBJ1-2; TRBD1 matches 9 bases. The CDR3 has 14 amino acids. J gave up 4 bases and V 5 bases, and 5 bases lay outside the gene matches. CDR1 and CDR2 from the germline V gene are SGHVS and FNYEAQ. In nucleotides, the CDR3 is TGTGCCAGCAGCCCAGACAGGGGGGCCTATGGCTACACCTTC. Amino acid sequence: CASSPDRGAYGYTF.

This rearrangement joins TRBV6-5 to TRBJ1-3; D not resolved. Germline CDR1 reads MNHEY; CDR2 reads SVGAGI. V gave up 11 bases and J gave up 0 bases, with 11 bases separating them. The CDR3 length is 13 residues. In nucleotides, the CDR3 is TGTGCCGCCCGGCCGGGCTCTGGAAACACCATATATTTT. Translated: CAARPGSGNTIYF.

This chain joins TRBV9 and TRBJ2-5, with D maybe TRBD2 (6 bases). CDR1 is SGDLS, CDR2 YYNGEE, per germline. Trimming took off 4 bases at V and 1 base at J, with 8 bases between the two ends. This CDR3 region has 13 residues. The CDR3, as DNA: TGTGCCAGCAGCCGGGAGCCCCAAGAGACCCAGTACTTC. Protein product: CASSREPQETQYF.

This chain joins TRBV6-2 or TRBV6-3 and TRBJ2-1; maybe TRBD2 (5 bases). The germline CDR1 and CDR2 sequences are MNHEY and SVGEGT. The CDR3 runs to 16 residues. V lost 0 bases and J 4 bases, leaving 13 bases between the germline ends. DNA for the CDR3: TGTGCCAGCAGTTACTCGAGCGGAGGTAGTTACAATGAGCAGTTCTTC. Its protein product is CASSYSSGGSYNEQFF.

The CDR3 here is CASTNRVDSPLHF. The CDR3 DNA reads as TGTGCCAGCACCAACAGGGTTGATTCACCCCTCCACTTT. V and J are TRBV12-3 or TRBV12-4 and TRBJ1-6, with D possibly being TRBD1 (6 bases). The CDR3 runs to 13 residues. V lost 7 bases and J 8 bases, leaving 12 bases between the germline ends.

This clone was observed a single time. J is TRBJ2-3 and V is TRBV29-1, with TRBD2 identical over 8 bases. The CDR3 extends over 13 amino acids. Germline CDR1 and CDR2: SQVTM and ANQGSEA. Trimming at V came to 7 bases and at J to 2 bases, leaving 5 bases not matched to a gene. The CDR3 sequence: CSGRSGATDTQYF. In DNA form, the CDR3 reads TGCAGCGGACGTAGCGGGGCCACAGATACGCAGTATTTT.

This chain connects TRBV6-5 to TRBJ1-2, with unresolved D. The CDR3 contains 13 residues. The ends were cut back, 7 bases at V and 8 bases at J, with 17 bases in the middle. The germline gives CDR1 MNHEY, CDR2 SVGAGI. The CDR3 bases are TGTGCCAGCACCACGGAGGGAAAGAGAGGCTACACCTTC. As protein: CASTTEGKRGYTF.

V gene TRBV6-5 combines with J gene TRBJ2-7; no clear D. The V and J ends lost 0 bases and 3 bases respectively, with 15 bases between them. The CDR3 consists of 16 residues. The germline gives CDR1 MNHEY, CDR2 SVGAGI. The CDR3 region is CASSYSGSGRNYEQYF. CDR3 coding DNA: TGTGCCAGCAGTTACTCCGGATCGGGTCGGAACTACGAGCAGTACTTC.

In DNA, the CDR3 is TGCAGTGCTAGAGATCTCTATGGCTACACCTTC. As protein: CSARDLYGYTF. This sequence joins TRBV20-1 and TRBJ1-2, with unresolved D. This CDR3 spans 11 amino acids. The germline CDR1 and CDR2 sequences are DFQATT and SNEGSKA (reference sequence). Trimming pared 0 bases from V and 4 bases from J, leaving 3 bases between.

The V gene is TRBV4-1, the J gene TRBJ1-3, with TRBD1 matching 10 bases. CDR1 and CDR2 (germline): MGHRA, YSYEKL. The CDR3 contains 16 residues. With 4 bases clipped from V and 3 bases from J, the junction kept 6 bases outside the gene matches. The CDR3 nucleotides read TGCGCCAGCAGCCCATCCGGGACAGGGGTTGGAAACACCATATATTTT. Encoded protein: CASSPSGTGVGNTIYF.